This entry is about one T cell receptor beta chain. These data originate in a study of PD-1 blockade in classical Hodgkin lymphoma. Each and every patient relapsed after autologous stem cell transplantation, and patients got differing brentuximab vedotin exposure. V lost 4 bases and J lost 5, with 6 bases in between. CDR3 size: 12 residues. Germline loops: CDR1 MDHEN, CDR2 SYDVKM. Method: immunoSEQ multiplex PCR; TCRdb's copy keeps in-frame clones and lacks some. The table shows about 10,000 clones, with roughly 79% occurring only once. This TCR came from a human donor with classical Hodgkin lymphoma. This chain uses TRBV28 with TRBJ2-1; D gene ambiguous. Material: peripheral blood mononuclear cells (PBMCs), obtained before the second cycle of nivolumab. In nucleotides, the CDR3 is TGTGCCAGCAGTTATATCAACAATGAGCAGTTCTTC. Its protein product is CASSYINNEQFF.